Listed here are 30 T cell receptor beta chains from one sample, sequenced in a study of blood T cell repertoires in COVID-19. The assay was immunoSEQ multiplex PCR, and TCRdb's table has in-frame clones only and misses some. The table records more than 200,000 clones, approximately 83% of them present only once. The sequenced material came from peripheral blood. Every receptor here comes from a man between 40 and 49 years old with acute or convalescent COVID-19.

The chain employs TRBV7-3 and TRBJ2-3; D may be TRBD1 (6 bases). The CDR3 contains 14 residues. Between the trimmed V and J ends, which lost 4 bases and 2 bases, there was a span of 10 bases. CDR1 and CDR2 (germline): SGHTA, FQGTGA. CDR3 bases: TGTGCCAGCAGCTCCCAGGGGACCACAGATACGCAGTATTTT. Residues: CASSSQGTTDTQYF. Variable domain in full (rest from reference TRBV7-3 and TRBJ2-3): GAGVSQTPSNKVTEKGKYVELRCDPISGHTALYWYRQSLGQGPEFLIYFQGTGAADDSGLPNDRFFAVRPEGSVSTLKIQRTERGDSAVYLCASSSQGTTDTQYFGPGTRLTVL.

CDR3 protein: CATPSGRLTQYF. The CDR3 DNA is TGTGCCACCCCTAGCGGGAGATTGACCCAGTACTTC. The genes are TRBV19 and TRBJ2-5; 10 nucleotides agree with TRBD2. Germline V gene sequence: CDR1 LNHDA, CDR2 SQIVND (reference sequence). The CDR3 has 12 amino acids. V shed 10 bases, J shed 7 bases, and the junction held 6 bases outside the gene matches.

The chain has TRBV5-5 and TRBJ1-5; D uncertain. The CDR3 loop spans 12 amino acids. Germline values: CDR1 SGHKS, CDR2 YYEKEE (reference sequence). The ends were cut back, 1 base at V and 4 bases at J, with 3 bases in the middle. The CDR3 DNA reads TGTGCCAGCAGCTTGCTGAATCAGCCCCAGCATTTT. Its protein product is CASSLLNQPQHF.

The chain joins TRBV30 to TRBJ1-5; 10 nucleotides agree with TRBD1. The V segment lost 4 bases and the J segment 7 bases; nucleotides outside the gene matches: 7. CDR3 size: 14 residues. Germline CDR1 is GTSNPN and CDR2 is SVGIG (reference sequence). The CDR3 nucleotides are TGTGCCTGGACTTTAGGACAGGGGGGACAGCCCCAGCATTTT. This translates into CAWTLGQGGQPQHF.

The genes are TRBV6-5 and TRBJ2-5; D unresolved. The V and J ends lost 2 bases and 2 bases respectively, with 6 bases between them. This CDR3 spans 13 amino acids. CDR1 is MNHEY, CDR2 SVGAGI, per germline. This chain's CDR3 is CASSYGQQETQYF. The DNA for the CDR3 is TGTGCCAGCAGTTACGGGCAACAAGAGACCCAGTACTTC.

The chain uses TRBV6-4 and TRBJ1-5, with TRBD1 identical over 9 bases. CDR1 and CDR2 from the germline V gene are MRHNA and SNTAGT. The junction had 13 bases not matched to a gene; V was cut back by 10 bases and J by 0 bases. CDR3 length: 17 amino acids. CDR3 sequence reads: CATPRDRECYSNQPQHF. CDR3 sequence (DNA): TGTGCCACCCCTAGGGACAGGGAATGCTATAGCAATCAGCCCCAGCATTTT.

V gene TRBV12-3 or TRBV12-4 combines with J gene TRBJ1-1; D is ambiguous. The CDR3 spans 12 residues. V dropped 7 bases and J dropped 5 bases, with 11 bases sitting between them. As DNA, the CDR3 is TGTGCCAGCATTCTAGGGAGTACTGAAGCTTTCTTT. Its translation: CASILGSTEAFF.

The genes are TRBV5-5 and TRBJ2-1, with 10 bases aligning to TRBD2. Trimming cost V 2 bases and J 3 bases; bases outside gene matches: 2. Germline V gene data show CDR1 as SGHKS and CDR2 as YYEKEE (reference sequence). The CDR3 has 15 residues. This CDR3 is CASSLLAGNYNEQFF. CDR3 in DNA: TGTGCCAGCAGCTTACTAGCGGGAAACTACAATGAGCAGTTCTTC. Drawing the rest from reference TRBV5-5 and TRBJ2-1, the complete variable domain is DAGVTQSPTHLIKTRGQQVTLRCSPISGHKSVSWYQQVLGQGPQFIFQYYEKEERGRGNFPDRFSARQFPNYSSELNVNALLLGDSALYLCASSLLAGNYNEQFFGPGTRLTVL.

V is TRBV27 and J is TRBJ2-7; D is perhaps TRBD2 (5 bases). CDR3 size: 13 residues. Germline assignment: CDR1 MNHEY and CDR2 SMNVEV (reference sequence). V shed 6 bases and J shed 6 bases, with 15 bases lying between them. CDR3 in amino acids: CASRLTRSSEQYF. Written as DNA, the CDR3 is TGTGCCAGCAGACTCACTAGGAGCTCCGAGCAGTACTTC.

The chain uses TRBV2 and TRBJ1-2; D is possibly TRBD1 (5 bases). Trimming removed 0 bases from V and 1 base from J, with 12 bases in between. The CDR3 covers 16 residues. Germline V gives CDR1 SNHLY, CDR2 FYNNEI. The CDR3 DNA reads as TGTGCCAGCAGTGAAGCGTGGGGGGAGGTTAACTATGGCTACACCTTC. Its protein is CASSEAWGEVNYGYTF.

Notes on this clone: Mismatch with germline at one junction end may stem from a read error. The chain combines TRBV6-5 with TRBJ2-3, with 7 bases aligning to TRBD1. The CDR3 spans 13 residues. The germline V gene has CDR1 MNHEY and CDR2 SVGAGI. Written as DNA, the CDR3 is TGTGCCAGCGGTTACAGGGGTACAGATACGCAGTATTTT. This codes for CASGYRGTDTQYF.

The gene calls are TRBV19 and TRBJ1-5; 8 bases match TRBD1. V lost 7 bases to trimming and J lost 6 bases; unmatched junction nucleotides: 11. This CDR3 has 15 amino acids. The V gene's germline CDR1 is LNHDA and CDR2 SQIVND (reference sequence). The CDR3 sequence: CASKFTGGNPQPQHF. CDR3 nucleotide sequence: TGTGCCAGTAAATTTACAGGGGGGAATCCTCAGCCCCAGCATTTT.

This chain joins TRBV29-1 and TRBJ1-3; no clear D. Trimming cost V 3 bases and J 9 bases, with 12 bases left between them. This CDR3 has 12 residues. The germline gives CDR1 SQVTM, CDR2 ANQGSEA. CDR3 sequence reads: CSVDTQRGTIYF. CDR3 DNA sequence: TGCAGCGTTGACACACAACGGGGCACCATATATTTT.

The genes are TRBV18 and TRBJ2-5, with 9 bases aligning to TRBD1. The CDR3 covers 14 residues. Germline V gene lookup returns CDR1 KGHSH and CDR2 LQKENI. The junction had 1 base not matched to a gene; V was cut back by 3 bases and J by 2 bases. The CDR3 DNA reads TGTGCCAGCTCACCCGACAGGGGGCAAGAGACCCAGTACTTC. Translation: CASSPDRGQETQYF.

This clone was seen once. The chain combines TRBV3-1 (or the pseudogene TRBV3-2) with TRBJ1-4; no clear D gene. The CDR3 consists of 17 residues. In germline, CDR1 is LGHDT, CDR2 YNNKEL (reference sequence). V was trimmed by 2 bases and J by 7 bases, leaving 20 bases between them. As DNA, the CDR3 is TGTGCCAGCAGCCAATATGAGGGCACCCAAAGGCGTGAAAAACTGTTTTTT. Translated, it gives CASSQYEGTQRREKLFF.

The rearrangement uses TRBV6-5 and TRBJ1-5; the D is unclear. V was pared by 4 bases and J by 4 bases, with 11 bases between. The germline gives CDR1 MNHEY, CDR2 SVGAGI. The length of the CDR3 is 14 residues. DNA for the CDR3: TGTGCCAGCAGTTTAACGGGATTTAATCAGCCCCAGCATTTT. It encodes CASSLTGFNQPQHF.

The V gene is TRBV7-8, the J gene TRBJ2-5, with D tentatively TRBD1 (7 bases). The germline CDR1 and CDR2 sequences are SGHVS and FQNEAQ. V was trimmed by 5 bases and J by 7 bases, leaving 14 bases between them. The CDR3 sequence is 13 residues long. CDR3 sequence (DNA): TGTGCCAGCAGCCGACAGGGACTTGGGACCCAGTACTTC. Protein: CASSRQGLGTQYF. The full variable domain, rest sourced from reference TRBV7-8 and TRBJ2-5, is GAGVSQSPRYKVAKRGQDVALRCDPISGHVSLFWYQQALGQGPEFLTYFQNEAQLDKSGLPSDRFFAERPEGSVSTLKIQRTQQEDSAVYLCASSRQGLGTQYFGPGTRLLVL.

The chain combines TRBV21-1 with TRBJ2-1; TRBD2 reflects the table's D call only, with no check against the DNA. TRBV21-1 is reported as a pseudogene. This CDR3 region has 15 residues. The CDR3: CASRRGREGLDEQFF. CDR3 DNA sequence: TGTGCCAGCAGGAGGGGGCGGGAGGGCCTCGATGAGCAGTTCTTC.

The V call is TRBV4-2, the J call TRBJ1-2; D possibly corresponds to TRBD1 (5 bases). Germline CDR1 and CDR2: LGHNA and YNFKEQ. V lost 0 bases and J 0 bases, leaving 17 bases between the germline ends. The CDR3 is 18 amino acids. CDR3 in amino acids: CASSQDPAGQNSNYGYTF. In DNA form, the CDR3 reads TGTGCCAGCAGCCAAGATCCGGCAGGGCAAAATTCTAACTATGGCTACACCTTC.

The chain combines TRBV15 with TRBJ1-4; 10 bases are shared with TRBD1. The CDR3 covers 16 residues. Germline loops: CDR1 LNHNV, CDR2 YYDKDF (reference sequence). J gave up 8 bases and V 0 bases, and 6 bases lay outside the gene matches. CDR3 protein: CATSRDYGTGDEKLFF. In DNA form, the CDR3 reads TGTGCCACCAGCAGAGATTATGGGACAGGGGACGAAAAACTGTTTTTT.

This clone showed up just once. The rearrangement uses TRBV7-8 and TRBJ2-1, with 9 bases that match TRBD2. CDR3 size: 20 residues. The germline gives CDR1 SGHVS, CDR2 FQNEAQ. The junction had 13 bases not matched to a gene; V was cut back by 1 base and J by 0 bases. As DNA, the CDR3 is TGTGCCAGCAGCTTAGAGTTTAGCGGGAGACGGCGAAGCTCCTACAATGAGCAGTTCTTC. This encodes CASSLEFSGRRRSSYNEQFF.

As regards this clone: The identical CDR3 is also encoded by other nucleotide sequences in the sample. The chain joins TRBV30 to TRBJ1-1; no reliable D call. V lost 0 bases to trimming and J lost 2 bases, with 7 bases between them. The length of the CDR3 is 13 residues. The germline V gene has CDR1 GTSNPN and CDR2 SVGIG (reference sequence). The CDR3 loop is CAWSVSVNTEAFF. CDR3 DNA sequence: TGTGCCTGGAGTGTCTCAGTAAACACTGAAGCTTTCTTT.

The chain links TRBV7-9 to TRBJ1-1; D ambiguous. CDR3 length equals 12 residues. Germline loops: CDR1 SEHNR, CDR2 FQNEAQ (reference sequence). V was shortened by 3 bases and J by 3 bases, with 5 bases between the two germline ends. The CDR3 spells CASSFSDTEAFF. CDR3 nucleotides: TGTGCCAGCAGCTTTTCGGACACTGAAGCTTTCTTT.

The chain uses TRBV27 and TRBJ2-1; the D is unclear. The V gene's germline CDR1 is MNHEY and CDR2 SMNVEV (reference sequence). Trimming cost V 4 bases and J 6 bases, with 7 bases left between them. The CDR3 runs 12 residues. CDR3 nucleotide sequence: TGTGCCAGCAGTTCCCTCCTCAATGAGCAGTTCTTC. As protein: CASSSLLNEQFF.

This clone was observed a single time. The J gene is TRBJ1-2, the V gene TRBV6-1; D is undetermined. The CDR3 is 16 amino acids. Germline assignment: CDR1 MNHNS and CDR2 SASEGT. V lost 1 base to trimming and J lost 10 bases, with 22 bases between them. CDR3 residues: CASSEVPQSGLTIYTF. In nucleotides, the CDR3 is TGTGCCAGCAGTGAAGTCCCCCAATCCGGGCTGACTATCTACACCTTC.

The chain joins TRBV5-1 to TRBJ2-2, with 9 bases that match TRBD1. In germline, CDR1 is SGHRS, CDR2 YFSETQ. The CDR3 runs to 17 residues. V shed 4 bases and J 5 bases; nucleotides not matched to a gene: 12. Written as DNA, the CDR3 is TGCGCCAGCAGCAGTAAAAGGACAGGGGTAGGGACCGGGGAGCTGTTTTTT. It encodes CASSSKRTGVGTGELFF.

The rearrangement links TRBV11-2 to TRBJ2-5; TRBD2 matches 9 bases. The CDR3 runs to 14 residues. V trimming: 5 bases; J trimming: 2 bases; junction bases outside the gene matches: 3. In germline, CDR1 is SGHAT, CDR2 FQNNGV. CDR3 sequence: CASSRTSEQETQYF. The CDR3 bases are TGTGCCAGCAGCAGGACTAGCGAACAAGAGACCCAGTACTTC.

The V call is TRBV5-1, the J call TRBJ1-4; D might be TRBD1 (5 bases). With 2 bases removed from V and 7 bases from J, the gap between germline ends came to 15 bases. This CDR3 comprises 15 residues. CDR1 and CDR2 from the germline V gene are SGHRS and YFSETQ. CDR3 in DNA: TGCGCCAGCAGCTTCGGCAGGGAACGGAGTGAAAAACTGTTTTTT. This sequence encodes CASSFGRERSEKLFF.

This chain links TRBV2 with TRBJ2-3, with D possibly TRBD2 on 6 matching bases. The V end lost 3 bases, the J end lost 2 bases, and 6 bases lay between the germline ends. CDR3 length equals 13 residues. The germline V gene has CDR1 SNHLY and CDR2 FYNNEI. The CDR3 here is CASSEGLTDTQYF. CDR3 in DNA: TGTGCCAGCAGTGAGGGACTCACAGATACGCAGTATTTT.

The V gene is TRBV18, the J gene TRBJ2-7; TRBD1 matches 7 bases. V lost 4 bases to trimming and J lost 3 bases; unmatched junction nucleotides: 3. Germline-derived CDR1 and CDR2 are KGHSH and LQKENI. The CDR3 covers 13 residues. The CDR3 DNA reads TGTGCCAGCTCACTTGGACAGGACTACGAGCAGTACTTC. Residues: CASSLGQDYEQYF.